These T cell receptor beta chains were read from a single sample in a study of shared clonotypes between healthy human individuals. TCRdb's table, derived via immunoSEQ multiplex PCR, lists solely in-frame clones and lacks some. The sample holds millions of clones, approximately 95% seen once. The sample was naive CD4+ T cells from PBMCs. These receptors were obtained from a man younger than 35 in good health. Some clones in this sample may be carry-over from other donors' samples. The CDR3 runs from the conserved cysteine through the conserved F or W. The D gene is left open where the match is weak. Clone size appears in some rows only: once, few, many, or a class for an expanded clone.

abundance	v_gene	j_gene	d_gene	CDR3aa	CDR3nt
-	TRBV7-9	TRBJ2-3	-	CASSLKDTQYF	TGTGCCAGCAGCTTAAAAGATACGCAGTATTTT
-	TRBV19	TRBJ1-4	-	CASSIGPYNEKLFF	TGTGCCAGTAGTATTGGTCCTTATAATGAAAAACTGTTTTTT
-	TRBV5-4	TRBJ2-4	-	CASSLGSGTGRNIQYF	TGTGCCAGCAGCTTGGGATCCGGGACGGGGAGGAACATTCAGTACTTC
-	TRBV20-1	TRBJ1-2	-	CSAKDYGYTF	TGCAGTGCTAAAGACTATGGCTACACCTTC
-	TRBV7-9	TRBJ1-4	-	CASSLTRATNEKLFF	TGTGCCAGCAGCTTAACCAGAGCAACTAATGAAAAACTGTTTTTT
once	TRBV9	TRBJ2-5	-	CASSAGTVQETQYF	TGTGCCAGCAGCGCTGGGACCGTCCAAGAGACCCAGTACTTC
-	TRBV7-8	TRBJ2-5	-	CASSPQIINQETQYF	TGTGCCAGCAGCCCACAGATAATAAACCAAGAGACCCAGTACTTC
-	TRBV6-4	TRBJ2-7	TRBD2	CASRLVSGSPYEQYF	TGTGCCAGCAGGCTTGTTAGCGGGAGCCCCTACGAGCAGTACTTC
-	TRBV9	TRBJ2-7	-	CASSAIGRDEQYF	TGTGCCAGCAGCGCAATAGGCAGGGATGAGCAGTACTTC
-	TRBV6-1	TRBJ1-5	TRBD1	CASLSGGQWQPQHF	TGTGCCAGCCTCTCAGGGGGCCAGTGGCAGCCCCAGCATTTT
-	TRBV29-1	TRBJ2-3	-	CSVLVQASTDTQYF	TGCAGCGTGTTGGTTCAGGCCAGCACAGATACGCAGTATTTT
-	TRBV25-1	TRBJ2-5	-	CASSWEAALGRETQYF	TGTGCCAGCAGTTGGGAGGCAGCCCTAGGTAGGGAGACCCAGTACTTC
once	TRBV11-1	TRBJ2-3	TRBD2	CASSPRWTSGSKDTQYF	TGTGCCAGCAGCCCCCGGTGGACTAGCGGGAGTAAGGATACGCAGTATTTT
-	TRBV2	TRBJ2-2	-	CASSEQERGELFF	TGTGCCAGCAGTGAGCAGGAAAGAGGGGAGCTGTTTTTT
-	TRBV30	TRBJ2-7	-	CAWSRYRDGEQYF	TGTGCCTGGAGTCGTTACAGGGACGGCGAGCAGTACTTC
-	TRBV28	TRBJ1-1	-	CASGPDEAFF	TGTGCCAGCGGACCGGATGAAGCTTTCTTT
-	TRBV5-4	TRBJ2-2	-	CASSFKRDTGELFF	TGTGCCAGCAGCTTTAAGCGGGACACCGGGGAGCTGTTTTTT
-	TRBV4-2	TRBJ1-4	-	CASSRLPAEKLFF	TGTGCCAGCAGCCGGCTCCCGGCTGAAAAACTGTTTTTT